This T cell receptor (beta chain) is drawn from a study of neurological immune-mediated disorders (dated by TCRdb to between 2018 and 2021). Some background on the complete study: Among the approximately 35 multiple sclerosis patients, relapsing-remitting MS accounted for 31 and secondary progressive MS accounted for 3. The approximately 100 TCR-beta libraries included longitudinal samples, technical triplicates and paired sorted CD4+ and CD8+ T-cell subsets alongside PBMC samples. The cohort included some 70 subjects: 14 with HAM/TSP, around 35 with multiple sclerosis, and around 20 healthy controls. Using UMI-based sequencing, the study compared peripheral blood TCR-beta repertoires from patients with HTLV-I-associated myelopathy (HAM/TSP), patients with multiple sclerosis, and healthy controls.

This clonotype was detected ten times or more. Its specific antigen is unknown. Base quality data are lacking; no much larger clone is found one base away. Overall study results and their limits: Across subjects, expanded clones never shared an identical CDR3 amino acid sequence, which suggests that the TCR-beta repertoires in every group were private. No clinical or MRI features were associated with the MS cluster, and the authors said that larger cohorts are needed. TCR clonal expansion was highest in HAM/TSP patients and lowest in MS patients, with MS patients falling below even healthy controls. Phylogenetic analysis grouped repertoires from 18 of 34 MS patients into a cluster of related CDR3 sequences, suggesting a possible repertoire-level signature.

For unsorted PBMC libraries, 2 million PBMCs were used after storage in RNAlater at -80 degrees C until RNA extraction. The multiple sclerosis patients were enrolled in a US clinical protocol that evaluated disease progression with magnetic resonance imaging. Peripheral blood was subjected to Ficoll-Hypaque density gradient centrifugation to isolate PBMCs, which were then cryopreserved in liquid nitrogen. cDNA was synthesized by template-switch 5'RACE using a primer with a 10-nucleotide random unique molecular identifier that tagged each TCR transcript. Every sequencing run yielded over 190 million TCR-beta sequences covering 15-18 subjects. The RNeasy kit was used for extraction of total RNA. The KAPA Real-time Library Amplification kit was used to amplify TCR-beta VDJ regions with primers targeting the TCR constant region and the 5'RACE anchor. Sample indexes and Illumina adaptors were added in a first PCR, after which library yield was increased in a second PCR. After Ampure bead purification, the TCR product of roughly 650 bp was size-selected on a 2% E-gel SizeSelection system. Before pooling, library quality was assessed on a Bioanalyzer, concentration was determined with Qubit, and library quantification was performed with the Kapa Library Quantification kit. Paired-end 2 x 150 bp sequencing of the libraries was performed on an Illumina HiSeq 2500. To increase sequence diversity, 25-30% phiX was spiked into each library pool. Per the authors' processing: Quality-filtered reads were processed with the UMI-based MiGEC pipeline, and over 75% of raw TCR sequences were removed by the MiGEC pipeline during error correction. VDJ genes were aligned to IMGT germline references, and clonotypes were defined by unique CDR3 amino acid sequence plus V-J genes. Clonal expansion, Shannon diversity, and CDR3 relatedness (CalcPairwiseDistances, ClusterSamples) were evaluated with VDJtools, and phylogenetic trees were built with CLCbio workbench. Expanded clones were defined as having at least 8 unique UMIs, based on coefficient-of-variation modelling across technical triplicates. Using fastp trimming at Q25 and MiXCR clonotype assembly, TCRdb reanalyzed the public sequencing data and kept in-frame beta chains. Rows with one shared CDR3 protein collapse into an entry with the most common genes and DNA. Here the V and J calls rest on TCRdb's processing, not on the authors' analysis. Here the sample has about 58,000 distinct CDR3 sequences; under 3.5% occur a single time. Approximately 7.1% of the sample comes from the top ten.

From the germline V gene, CDR1 is LGHNA and CDR2 is YNFKEQ. The CDR3 spans 18 residues, from the cysteine through the phenylalanine. CDR3 DNA is the only sequence kept; it has 54 bases, read in frame from the first base. The junction shows trimming of 0 bases on V and 5 bases on J, and the gene matches do not reach 11 bases of it. The sample consisted of PBMCs. The receptor was isolated from a woman aged 55-70 years with multiple sclerosis. Recombination linked TRBV4-2 to TRBJ2-5, with TRBD2 matching 11 junction bases. CDR3 sequence: CASSQEWSSGGALETQYF. The DNA is as follows: TGTGCCAGCAGCCAAGAATGGAGTAGCGGGGGGGCCTTGGAGACCCAGTACTTC.